Each of the 11 T cell receptor beta chains below was sequenced from the same sample in a study of blood T cell repertoires in COVID-19. Produced via immunoSEQ multiplex PCR; TCRdb's table is partial and in-frame only. The sample holds about 73,000 clones, roughly nine tenths seen once. The sample comprised peripheral blood. Receptors originate from a man aged 80 or over with acute or convalescent COVID-19.

J is TRBJ2-3 and V is TRBV5-4, with a weak D call TRBD2 (6 bases). This CDR3 is built from 15 residues. The V gene's germline CDR1 is SGHNT and CDR2 YYREEE (reference sequence). With 4 bases removed from V and 4 bases from J, the gap between germline ends came to 16 bases. This chain's CDR3 is CASSRDSLGADTQYF. Written as DNA, the CDR3 is TGTGCCAGCAGCCGGGACTCCCTAGGCGCAGATACGCAGTATTTT.

The chain combines TRBV19 with TRBJ1-1; D gene ambiguous. Germline loops: CDR1 LNHDA, CDR2 SQIVND (reference sequence). The CDR3 has 12 amino acids. The germline V and J ends were trimmed by 5 bases and 0 bases, with 4 bases remaining between them. The CDR3: CASSRLNTEAFF. CDR3 sequence (DNA): TGTGCCAGTAGTCGGTTGAACACTGAAGCTTTCTTT. The full variable domain, its missing parts supplied by reference TRBV19 and TRBJ1-1, is DGGITQSPKYLFRKEGQNVTLSCEQNLNHDAMYWYRQDPGQGLRLIYYSQIVNDFQKGDIAEGYSVSREKKESFPLTVTSAQKNPTAFYLCASSRLNTEAFFGQGTRLTVV.

This chain uses TRBV5-1 with TRBJ1-1, with TRBD1 matching 9 bases. The germline gives CDR1 SGHRS, CDR2 YFSETQ. V lost 3 bases and J lost 4; bases outside the gene matches: 4. CDR3 length equals 14 residues. The CDR3 here is CASSYGTGITEAFF. DNA for the CDR3: TGCGCCAGCAGCTACGGGACAGGGATCACTGAAGCTTTCTTT.

V and J are TRBV20-1 and TRBJ2-3, with TRBD2 identical over 8 bases. V was clipped by 3 bases and J by 2 bases; unmatched bases: 7. Germline values: CDR1 DFQATT, CDR2 SNEGSKA (reference sequence). The CDR3 sequence is 15 residues long. The CDR3 nucleotides are TGCAGTGCTAGTGCATCTAGCGGGTTCACAGATACGCAGTATTTT. Its protein is CSASASSGFTDTQYF.

This clone has just one count. V usage is TRBV25-1 and J usage is TRBJ1-2; the D is unclear. The CDR3 spans 14 residues. The ends were cut back, 3 bases at V and 6 bases at J, with 14 bases in the middle. In germline, CDR1 is MGHDK, CDR2 SYGVNS. Written as DNA, the CDR3 is TGTGCCAGCAGTGACACACCCCTCGGAGATGGCTACACCTTC. This gives the protein CASSDTPLGDGYTF.

This chain uses TRBV30 with TRBJ2-2, with D tentatively TRBD2 (6 bases). This CDR3 has 14 amino acids. CDR1 and CDR2 (germline): GTSNPN, SVGIG (reference sequence). V lost 1 base and J 4 bases, leaving 10 bases between the germline ends. CDR3 region: CAWSGDSLTGELFF. As DNA, the CDR3 is TGTGCCTGGAGTGGGGACTCACTCACCGGGGAGCTGTTTTTT.

The V and J genes are TRBV2 and TRBJ1-2; 8 nucleotides align to TRBD1. The junction had 2 bases not matched to a gene; V was cut back by 1 base and J by 7 bases. The V gene's germline CDR1 is SNHLY and CDR2 FYNNEI. The CDR3 consists of 13 residues. CDR3 nucleotides: TGTGCCAGCAGTGAAGACAGGGGGGGTGGCTACACCTTC. As protein: CASSEDRGGGYTF.

CDR3 sequence: CASSSGQGVEKLFF. The CDR3 region has the DNA TGCGCCAGCAGCTCGGGACAGGGAGTAGAAAAACTGTTTTTT. This sequence joins TRBV5-1 and TRBJ1-4, with 9 bases fitting TRBD1. This CDR3 is 14 amino acids long. The germline V gene encodes CDR1 SGHRS and CDR2 YFSETQ. V shed 3 bases, J shed 8 bases, and the junction held 5 bases outside the gene matches.

This chain uses TRBV15 with TRBJ2-7; 14 bases fit TRBD2. CDR3 length equals 17 residues. CDR1 LNHNV and CDR2 YYDKDF come from the germline V gene (reference sequence). Trimming cost V 2 bases and J 4 bases; bases outside gene matches: 7. CDR3 bases: TGTGCCACCAGCAGATCCCTGGGACTAGCGGGAGAGTACGAGCAGTACTTC. Protein product: CATSRSLGLAGEYEQYF. The variable domain in full, completed from reference TRBV15 and TRBJ2-7, reads DAMVIQNPRYQVTQFGKPVTLSCSQTLNHNVMYWYQQKSSQAPKLLFHYYDKDFNNEADTPDNFQSRRPNTSFCFLDIRSPGLGDTAMYLCATSRSLGLAGEYEQYFGPGTRLTVT.

V gene TRBV7-2 combines with J gene TRBJ2-7; D might be TRBD2 (5 bases). The germline V and J ends were trimmed by 1 base and 0 bases, with 10 bases remaining between them. The CDR3 consists of 15 residues. Germline CDR1 SGHTA, CDR2 FQGNSA. The CDR3 coding sequence is TGTGCCAGCAGCTTAGGAGTTAGCGACTCCTACGAGCAGTACTTC. Protein product: CASSLGVSDSYEQYF. Using reference TRBV7-2 and TRBJ2-7 for the parts outside the CDR3, the full variable domain is GAGVSQSPSNKVTEKGKDVELRCDPISGHTALYWYRQSLGQGLEFLIYFQGNSAPDKSGLPSDRFSAERTGGSVSTLTIQRTQQEDSAVYLCASSLGVSDSYEQYFGPGTRLTVT.

V is TRBV18 and J is TRBJ1-3; the match to TRBD1 covers 7 bases. With V trimmed by 3 bases and J by 8 bases, 13 bases remained unmatched. This CDR3 has 16 amino acids. Germline assignment: CDR1 KGHSH and CDR2 LQKENI. The chain's CDR3 is CASSPVTGQKADTIYF. The CDR3 DNA sequence: TGTGCCAGCTCACCTGTCACGGGACAGAAGGCGGACACCATATATTTT. The full variable domain, completed using reference TRBV18 and TRBJ1-3, is NAGVMQNPRHLVRRRGQEARLRCSPMKGHSHVYWYRQLPEEGLKFMVYLQKENIIDESGMPKERFSAEFPKEGPSILRIQQVVRGDSAAYFCASSPVTGQKADTIYFGEGSWLTVV.